The 27 T cell receptor beta chains below come from one sample, sequenced in a study of PD-1 blockade in classical Hodgkin lymphoma. Using immunoSEQ multiplex PCR, the repertoire was profiled, and TCRdb retains in-frame clones only, with some absent. The sample shows roughly 90,000 clones, 83% of them seen only once. Time point in this sample: cycle 4 day 1 (C4D1), after less than 7 weeks of nivolumab. Relapse after autologous stem cell transplantation occurred in every patient, and brentuximab vedotin exposure varied. Material: peripheral blood mononuclear cells (PBMCs), obtained before the fourth cycle of nivolumab. The receptors here all came from a human donor with classical Hodgkin lymphoma.

The chain joins TRBV27 to TRBJ2-7; 7 bases are a match to TRBD1. Germline V gene lookup returns CDR1 MNHEY and CDR2 SMNVEV (reference sequence). V was clipped by 2 bases and J by 5 bases; unmatched bases: 9. CDR3 length equals 15 residues. Here the CDR3 DNA reads TGTGCCAGCAGTTTACGACAGGGATTCCCCCACGAGCAGTACTTC. This sequence encodes CASSLRQGFPHEQYF.

This chain joins TRBV10-3 and TRBJ2-7, with no clear D. The CDR3 spans 14 residues. The V and J ends lost 0 bases and 2 bases respectively, with 8 bases between them. Germline values: CDR1 ENHRY, CDR2 SYGVKD. In DNA, the CDR3 is TGTGCCATCAGTGAGTCGACGGCGACCTACGAGCAGTACTTC. Protein: CAISESTATYEQYF.

This clone was picked up a small number of times. The chain links TRBV7-3 to TRBJ2-3, with TRBD2 matching 9 bases. J was trimmed by 6 bases and V by 1 base; bases with no gene match: 5. The CDR3 is 15 amino acids. Germline values: CDR1 SGHTA, CDR2 FQGTGA. CDR3 region: CASSLRGLAWDTQYF. CDR3 DNA sequence: TGTGCCAGCAGCTTAAGGGGACTAGCCTGGGATACGCAGTATTTT.

The rearrangement uses TRBV19 and TRBJ2-5; D perhaps matches TRBD1 (5 bases). Germline V gene lookup returns CDR1 LNHDA and CDR2 SQIVND (reference sequence). Trimming removed 5 bases from V and 1 base from J, with 11 bases in between. This CDR3 is built from 14 residues. The CDR3 DNA reads as TGTGCCAGTAGTGGCAGGGTCGGCCAAGAGACCCAGTACTTC. This gives the protein CASSGRVGQETQYF.

This sequence joins TRBV6-4 and TRBJ2-2; D gene unclear. V was trimmed by 4 bases and J by 7 bases, leaving 10 bases between them. The germline gives CDR1 MRHNA, CDR2 SNTAGT. This CDR3 contains 13 residues. The CDR3 nucleotides read TGTGCCAGCAGTGTAGGATTTGGCGGGGAGCTGTTTTTT. It translates to CASSVGFGGELFF.

The chain has TRBV15 and TRBJ1-1; D remains unclear. CDR3 length: 12 amino acids. V was pared by 0 bases and J by 4 bases, with 3 bases between. The germline CDR1 and CDR2 sequences are LNHNV and YYDKDF (reference sequence). Here the CDR3 DNA reads TGTGCCACCAGCAGAGATAGCACTGAAGCTTTCTTT. Translation gives CATSRDSTEAFF.

The chain couples TRBV14 to TRBJ2-1, with 7 bases lining up with TRBD2. This CDR3 comprises 16 residues. CDR1 and CDR2 (germline): SGHDN, FVKESK. The junction had 7 bases not matched to a gene; V was cut back by 0 bases and J by 5 bases. The CDR3 loop reads CASSQDWPSGHNEQFF. The DNA for the CDR3 is TGTGCCAGCAGCCAAGATTGGCCTAGCGGCCACAATGAGCAGTTCTTC.

V and J are TRBV5-1 and TRBJ1-1; D unresolved. CDR3 size: 13 residues. Trimming took off 4 bases at V and 3 bases at J, with 10 bases between the two ends. Germline CDR1 SGHRS, CDR2 YFSETQ. The CDR3 is CASSQNTDTEAFF. In nucleotides, the CDR3 is TGCGCCAGCAGCCAAAACACTGACACTGAAGCTTTCTTT.

The CDR3 region is CASEAGTGYTF. In DNA form, the CDR3 reads TGTGCCAGCGAGGCAGGGACCGGCTACACCTTC. J is TRBJ1-2 and V is TRBV28, with a tentative D call TRBD1 (5 bases). Germline V gene lookup returns CDR1 MDHEN and CDR2 SYDVKM. Trimming cost V 8 bases and J 8 bases, with 12 bases left between them. This CDR3 region has 11 residues.

The V and J genes are TRBV25-1 and TRBJ1-2; D is unclear. With 3 bases removed from V and 7 bases from J, the gap between germline ends came to 9 bases. The CDR3 totals 12 residues. CDR1 and CDR2 (germline): MGHDK, SYGVNS. In DNA form, the CDR3 reads TGTGCCAGCAGTGACCTTAGGAGTGGCTACACCTTC. It is translated as CASSDLRSGYTF.

This clone was recorded once. The chain links TRBV18 to TRBJ2-7; D might be TRBD2 (6 bases). Looked up from germline, CDR1 is KGHSH and CDR2 is LQKENI. The ends were cut back, 6 bases at V and 2 bases at J, with 17 bases in the middle. The CDR3 is 15 amino acids. This CDR3 is CASSPEGQGPYEQYF. DNA for the CDR3: TGTGCCAGCTCCCCGGAGGGGCAGGGCCCCTACGAGCAGTACTTC.

This clone has more than one count but fewer than ten. The DNA for the CDR3 is TGTGCCAGCAGCTTGGCTTCCAGGGCAGGGTTAGGGCAGTATTTT. Its translation is CASSLASRAGLGQYF. V usage is TRBV5-4 and J usage is TRBJ2-3; tentatively, D is TRBD1 (5 bases). The CDR3 runs to 15 residues. Deletions cut 0 bases from V and 11 bases from J, with 19 bases between. Germline CDR1 reads SGHNT; CDR2 reads YYREEE (reference sequence).

This chain joins TRBV20-1 and TRBJ2-7; the D is unclear. V lost 7 bases and J lost 7, with 14 bases in between. The CDR3 totals 11 residues. Germline V lookup: CDR1 DFQATT, CDR2 SNEGSKA (reference sequence). CDR3 in amino acids: CSVLDLREQYF. The CDR3 nucleotides are TGCAGTGTCCTAGATCTTCGGGAGCAGTACTTC.

CDR3 residues: CASSVEGSETQYF. As DNA, the CDR3 is TGTGCCAGCAGCGTAGAGGGTAGTGAGACCCAGTACTTC. The V gene is TRBV9, the J gene TRBJ2-5; D uncertain. The CDR3 has 13 amino acids. The germline V gene has CDR1 SGDLS and CDR2 YYNGEE. The V end was cut by 0 bases, the J end by 5 bases, with 8 bases between.

This clone appeared once. J is TRBJ2-7 and V is TRBV6-4, with D perhaps matching TRBD1 (5 bases). CDR1 and CDR2 (germline): MRHNA, SNTAGT. This CDR3 is 18 amino acids long. V was clipped by 3 bases and J by 0 bases, with 21 bases between them. The CDR3 coding sequence is TGTGCCAGCAGTGAGGAGACAGAGGTTTCGTTTAGCTCCTACGAGCAGTACTTC. Translated: CASSEETEVSFSSYEQYF.

This sequence joins TRBV10-3 and TRBJ2-3; the D gene is possibly TRBD2 (5 bases). This CDR3 is built from 12 residues. V shed 4 bases and J shed 6 bases, with 8 bases lying between them. The germline CDR1 and CDR2 sequences are ENHRY and SYGVKD. CDR3 sequence (DNA): TGTGCCATCAGTGCGGGGAGCGATACGCAGTATTTT. This sequence encodes CAISAGSDTQYF.

The rearrangement joins TRBV5-1 to TRBJ2-5; a possible D gene is TRBD1 (5 bases). CDR3 length: 12 residues. Between the trimmed V and J ends, which lost 2 bases and 4 bases, there was a span of 6 bases. Germline CDR1 is SGHRS and CDR2 is YFSETQ. The CDR3 sequence: CASSLRGETQYF. As DNA, the CDR3 is TGCGCCAGCAGCTTAAGGGGAGAGACCCAGTACTTC.

The rearrangement links TRBV7-9 to TRBJ2-7, with TRBD2 as a possible D gene (6 bases). This CDR3 has 14 residues. The germline gives CDR1 SEHNR, CDR2 FQNEAQ (reference sequence). V gave up 1 base and J gave up 3 bases, with 10 bases separating them. CDR3 in DNA: TGTGCCAGCAGCTTAGTAAACGGGAGCTACGAGCAGTACTTC. Amino acid sequence: CASSLVNGSYEQYF.

V and J are TRBV5-6 and TRBJ2-1; 8 bases line up with TRBD2. This CDR3 region has 15 residues. The trim removed 1 base at V and 3 bases at J, leaving 3 bases unmatched. The V gene's germline CDR1 is SGHDT and CDR2 YYEEEE. The chain's CDR3 is CASSLYSGVYNEQFF. The CDR3 DNA is TGTGCCAGCAGCTTGTATAGCGGGGTCTACAATGAGCAGTTCTTC.

This chain joins TRBV10-3 and TRBJ2-1; D is possibly TRBD1 (5 bases). Germline CDR1 reads ENHRY; CDR2 reads SYGVKD. This CDR3 is 14 amino acids long. Trimming shortened V by 0 bases and J by 7 bases, and 10 bases separated the two germline ends. CDR3 protein: CAISESGLKNEQFF. The CDR3 coding sequence is TGTGCCATCAGTGAGTCGGGGCTAAAGAATGAGCAGTTCTTC.

This clone was picked up a small number of times. The chain has TRBV10-3 and TRBJ1-3; D not certain. CDR3 length: 14 residues. Germline V gene sequence: CDR1 ENHRY, CDR2 SYGVKD. Deletions cut 1 base from V and 2 bases from J, with 6 bases between. This chain's CDR3 is CAISEYVAGNTIYF. Written as DNA, the CDR3 is TGTGCCATCAGTGAGTACGTAGCTGGAAACACCATATATTTT.

The chain is built from TRBV5-8 and TRBJ1-5; D gene unclear. Germline loops: CDR1 SGHTS, CDR2 YDEGEE. This CDR3 is 13 amino acids long. Between the trimmed V and J ends, which lost 2 bases and 3 bases, there was a span of 6 bases. DNA for the CDR3: TGTGCCAGCAGCTTTAATTACAATCAGCCCCAGCATTTT. This encodes CASSFNYNQPQHF.

This chain joins TRBV6-5 and TRBJ2-7, with 8 positions matching TRBD1. The V gene's germline CDR1 is MNHEY and CDR2 SVGAGI. V was pared by 0 bases and J by 7 bases, with 2 bases of the junction left unmatched. This CDR3 has 13 residues. CDR3 in amino acids: CASSYSTGVEQYF. Written as DNA, the CDR3 is TGTGCCAGCAGTTACTCGACAGGGGTTGAGCAGTACTTC.

The rearrangement joins TRBV5-4 to TRBJ2-7, with D perhaps TRBD2 (5 bases). The CDR3 loop spans 13 amino acids. V lost 1 base and J lost 7, with 12 bases in between. Germline V gene data show CDR1 as SGHNT and CDR2 as YYREEE (reference sequence). The CDR3 spells CASSLIGSGEQYF. The CDR3 DNA reads as TGTGCCAGCAGCTTGATTGGATCGGGGGAGCAGTACTTC.

A single count supports this clone. V and J are TRBV5-1 and TRBJ2-7, with 8 nucleotides matching TRBD1. The germline CDR1 and CDR2 sequences are SGHRS and YFSETQ. Unmatched junction bases numbered 6, after V lost 1 base and J lost 3 bases. This CDR3 comprises 15 residues. CDR3 DNA: TGCGCCAGCAGCTTGTGGACAGGGATAGGCTACGAGCAGTACTTC. Its translation: CASSLWTGIGYEQYF.

V usage is TRBV21-1 and J usage is TRBJ2-1; the D call in the table, TRBD2, was not verified against the DNA. TRBV21-1 is an annotated pseudogene. The CDR3 consists of 14 residues. The CDR3, as DNA: TGTGCCAGCAGCAAAGGGCAAAGAGGGCCGGAGCAGTTCTTC. It translates to CASSKGQRGPEQFF.

The rearrangement joins TRBV11-2 to TRBJ2-7; no reliable D call. This CDR3 is built from 11 residues. The V gene's germline CDR1 is SGHAT and CDR2 FQNNGV. Between the trimmed V and J ends, which lost 8 bases and 2 bases, there was a span of 7 bases. The CDR3: CASPSPYEQYF. CDR3 nucleotides: TGTGCCAGCCCGTCTCCCTACGAGCAGTACTTC.